This paragraph covers one T cell receptor beta chain sequence. Its antigen is currently unknown. Noted time point: newly diagnosed GD, antithyroid drugs for less than 3 months. The TCR library used RNA extracted from PBMCs. These data originate in a study of regulatory T cells in long-lasting Graves disease. Study results and caveats: Sampling was limited to peripheral blood rather than thyroid tissue.

CDR3 length equals 12 residues. Germline assignment: CDR1 MNHEY and CDR2 SVGEGT. Trimming cost V 6 bases and J 13 bases; bases outside gene matches: 7. Arm-PCR of CDR3 regions with iRepertoire HTBI primers generated TCR beta libraries. TCRdb passed the multiplex PCR reads through MiXCR, listing each CDR3 protein once. The sample includes hundreds of thousands of distinct CDR3 sequences, about 15% of them seen just once. The same sample was also studied in work on T cells in Graves' hyperthyroidism and ophthalmopathy.

The chain recombines TRBV6-2 or TRBV6-3 with TRBJ2-5; 11 bases agree with TRBD2. This receptor was taken from a woman aged 25-40 years with Graves disease. Here the sequenced sample was peripheral blood mononuclear cells (PBMCs), taken at new diagnosis, from a patient treated with antithyroid drugs. CDR3 region: CASSPGLAGVYF. CDR3 coding DNA: TGTGCCAGCAGCCCCGGACTAGCGGGCGTGTACTTC.